A selection of T cell receptor beta chains follows, all from one sample in a study of T cells in localized non-small cell lung cancer. TCRdb's copy holds only in-frame clones and misses some; the assay was immunoSEQ multiplex PCR. The sample records tens of thousands of clones, approximately 91% being singletons. The sample consisted of peripheral blood, taken before any cancer treatment. The receptor set was obtained from a man aged 40 to 75 with stage I squamous cell lung carcinoma. Each CDR3 is given with its conserved first and last residue. Fields, in order: D gene, V gene, J gene, clone size, CDR3 DNA, CDR3 protein. The D gene is left open where the match is weak. Size is stated for part of the rows, as once, few or many counts, or as a class when the clone is expanded.

d_call: TRBD1; v_call: TRBV30; j_call: TRBJ2-5; clone_size: -; cdr3_nt: TGTGCCTGGAGATTAGACAGGGCAGAGACCCAGTACTTC; cdr3_aa: CAWRLDRAETQYF
d_call: -; v_call: TRBV18; j_call: TRBJ2-1; clone_size: -; cdr3_nt: TGTGCCAGCTCACGAAGTAGACAGAGCTCCTACAATGAGCAGTTCTTC; cdr3_aa: CASSRSRQSSYNEQFF
d_call: TRBD1; v_call: TRBV28; j_call: TRBJ1-1; clone_size: -; cdr3_nt: TGTGCCACCCTGGGAGACAGGGTCGGAACTGAAGCTTTCTTT; cdr3_aa: CATLGDRVGTEAFF
d_call: -; v_call: TRBV6-1; j_call: TRBJ1-2; clone_size: -; cdr3_nt: TGTGCCAGCAGTGAACTTTTTCTCGGGGACTATGGCTACACCTTC; cdr3_aa: CASSELFLGDYGYTF
d_call: -; v_call: TRBV9; j_call: TRBJ1-1; clone_size: -; cdr3_nt: TGTGCCAGCAGCGTAGATGGGGCAGGGAACACTGAAGCTTTCTTT; cdr3_aa: CASSVDGAGNTEAFF
d_call: -; v_call: TRBV25-1; j_call: TRBJ1-2; clone_size: -; cdr3_nt: TGTGCCAGCAGTGGTTGGACCAACTATGGCTACACCTTC; cdr3_aa: CASSGWTNYGYTF
d_call: -; v_call: TRBV19; j_call: TRBJ2-6; clone_size: -; cdr3_nt: TGTGCCAGTAGTATTGGCCGCTCTGGGGCCAACGTCCTGACTTTC; cdr3_aa: CASSIGRSGANVLTF
d_call: TRBD1; v_call: TRBV29-1; j_call: TRBJ1-1; clone_size: -; cdr3_nt: TGCAGCGTTGCCGAGAGGGACAGGGGAATGGGTGAAGCTTTCTTT; cdr3_aa: CSVAERDRGMGEAFF
d_call: TRBD1; v_call: TRBV6-5; j_call: TRBJ1-1; clone_size: -; cdr3_nt: TGTGCCAGCAGTCTGCCGGGACAGGGGGCGACTGAAGCTTTCTTT; cdr3_aa: CASSLPGQGATEAFF
d_call: -; v_call: TRBV6-6; j_call: TRBJ1-2; clone_size: -; cdr3_nt: TGTGCCAGCAGTTACTCGGCCCCTAACTATGGCTACACCTTC; cdr3_aa: CASSYSAPNYGYTF
d_call: -; v_call: TRBV6-5; j_call: TRBJ1-6; clone_size: -; cdr3_nt: TGTGCCAGCAGTTACAGGGGGTCCTATAATTCACCCCTCCACTTT; cdr3_aa: CASSYRGSYNSPLHF
d_call: TRBD1; v_call: TRBV5-1; j_call: TRBJ1-6; clone_size: -; cdr3_nt: TGCGCCAGCAGCTTATACGGACAGGGCAATAATTCACCCCTCCACTTT; cdr3_aa: CASSLYGQGNNSPLHF
d_call: -; v_call: TRBV15; j_call: TRBJ1-1; clone_size: -; cdr3_nt: TGTGCCACCAGCAGAGAAGGTACCACTGAAGCTTTCTTT; cdr3_aa: CATSREGTTEAFF
d_call: TRBD2; v_call: TRBV9; j_call: TRBJ2-1; clone_size: -; cdr3_nt: TGTGCCAGCAGCGTATCTCCGGCGGGGGGTTACAATGAGCAGTTCTTC; cdr3_aa: CASSVSPAGGYNEQFF
d_call: -; v_call: TRBV15; j_call: TRBJ2-3; clone_size: -; cdr3_nt: TGTGCCACCAGCAGGGGGTTGGGGAACACAGATACGCAGTATTTT; cdr3_aa: CATSRGLGNTDTQYF
d_call: -; v_call: TRBV7-8; j_call: TRBJ2-2; clone_size: -; cdr3_nt: TGTGCCAGCAGCCCCATTCCGGGGCCGAACACCGGGGAGCTGTTTTTT; cdr3_aa: CASSPIPGPNTGELFF
d_call: -; v_call: TRBV4-3; j_call: TRBJ2-2; clone_size: few; cdr3_nt: TGCGCCAGCAGCCAAGCGCCGACCAAAGCCGGGGAGCTGTTTTTT; cdr3_aa: CASSQAPTKAGELFF
d_call: TRBD1; v_call: TRBV11-3; j_call: TRBJ1-1; clone_size: few; cdr3_nt: TGTGCCAGCAGCTTAGGAGGGACAGCTAACACTGAAGCTTTCTTT; cdr3_aa: CASSLGGTANTEAFF
d_call: -; v_call: TRBV19; j_call: TRBJ2-3; clone_size: -; cdr3_nt: TGTGCCAGTAGTTTGGACTCATTACGCACAGATACGCAGTATTTT; cdr3_aa: CASSLDSLRTDTQYF
d_call: TRBD2; v_call: TRBV29-1; j_call: TRBJ2-3; clone_size: -; cdr3_nt: TGCAGCGTTGTAGGACTAGCGGACACAGATACGCAGTATTTT; cdr3_aa: CSVVGLADTDTQYF
d_call: TRBD2; v_call: TRBV15; j_call: TRBJ2-3; clone_size: -; cdr3_nt: TGTGCCACCAGCAGAGAGAGCGGGGGGGCCGCAGATACGCAGTATTTT; cdr3_aa: CATSRESGGAADTQYF
d_call: -; v_call: TRBV7-2; j_call: TRBJ2-5; clone_size: -; cdr3_nt: TGTGCCAGCAGCCCCGGGTGGACAGCCGAGACCCAGTACTTC; cdr3_aa: CASSPGWTAETQYF
d_call: -; v_call: TRBV11-3; j_call: TRBJ1-3; clone_size: -; cdr3_nt: TGTGCCAGCAGCTCGACAGAAGGAAACACCATATATTTT; cdr3_aa: CASSSTEGNTIYF
d_call: TRBD2; v_call: TRBV11-2; j_call: TRBJ2-5; clone_size: -; cdr3_nt: TGTGCCAGCAGCTTAGGAGCGGGGGGGCTTGAGACCCAGTACTTC; cdr3_aa: CASSLGAGGLETQYF
d_call: TRBD1; v_call: TRBV10-3; j_call: TRBJ1-2; clone_size: once; cdr3_nt: TGTGCCATCAGTGAGTCACTCCAGGGGGATGGCTACACCTTC; cdr3_aa: CAISESLQGDGYTF
d_call: -; v_call: TRBV5-4; j_call: TRBJ2-3; clone_size: -; cdr3_nt: TGTGCCAGCAGCTTGGATCGCGTGGGCGATACGCAGTATTTT; cdr3_aa: CASSLDRVGDTQYF
d_call: TRBD1; v_call: TRBV5-1; j_call: TRBJ2-7; clone_size: -; cdr3_nt: TGCGCCAGCAGCCAGGGGGCCATCGGTCCCTACGAGCAGTACTTC; cdr3_aa: CASSQGAIGPYEQYF